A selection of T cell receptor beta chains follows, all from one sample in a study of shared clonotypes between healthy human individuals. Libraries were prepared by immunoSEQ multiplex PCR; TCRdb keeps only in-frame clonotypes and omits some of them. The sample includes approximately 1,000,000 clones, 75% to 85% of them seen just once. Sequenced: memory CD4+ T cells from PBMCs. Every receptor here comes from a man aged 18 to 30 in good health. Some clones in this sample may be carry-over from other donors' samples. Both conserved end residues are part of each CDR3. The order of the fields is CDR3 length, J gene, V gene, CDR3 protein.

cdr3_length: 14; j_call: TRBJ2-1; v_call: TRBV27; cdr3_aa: CASSLAGVHNEQFF
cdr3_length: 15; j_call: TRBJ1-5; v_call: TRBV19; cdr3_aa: CASSLGTGINQPQHF
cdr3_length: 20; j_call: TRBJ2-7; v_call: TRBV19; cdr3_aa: CASSARGPGTSGGSSYEQYF
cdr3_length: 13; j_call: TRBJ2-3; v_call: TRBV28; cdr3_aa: CASSLPSPGTQYF
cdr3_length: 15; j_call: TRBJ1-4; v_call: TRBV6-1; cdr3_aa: CASSEVGGIGEKLFF
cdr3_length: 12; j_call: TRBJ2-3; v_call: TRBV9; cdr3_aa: CASSVDLDTQYF
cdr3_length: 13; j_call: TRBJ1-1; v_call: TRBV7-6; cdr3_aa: CASSAQENTEAFF
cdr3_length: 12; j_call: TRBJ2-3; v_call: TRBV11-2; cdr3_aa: CASSFWTDTQYF
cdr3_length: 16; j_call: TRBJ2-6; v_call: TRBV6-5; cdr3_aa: CASSYSRFEGANVLTF
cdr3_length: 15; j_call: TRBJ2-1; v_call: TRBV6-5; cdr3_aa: CASSTVGVGYNEQFF
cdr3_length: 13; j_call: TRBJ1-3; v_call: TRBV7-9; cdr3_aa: CASSSGTLDTIYF
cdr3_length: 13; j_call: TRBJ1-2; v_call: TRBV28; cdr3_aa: CASSLRDSRGYTF
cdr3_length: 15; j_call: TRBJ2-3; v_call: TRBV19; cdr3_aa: CASDGQRGGTDTQYF
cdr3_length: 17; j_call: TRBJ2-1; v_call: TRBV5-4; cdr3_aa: CASSWLGSVTSYNEQFF
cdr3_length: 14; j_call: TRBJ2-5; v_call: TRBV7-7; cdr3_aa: CASSLGAVEETQYF
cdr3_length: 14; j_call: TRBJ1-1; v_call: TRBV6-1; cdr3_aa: CASSGRGVVTEAFF
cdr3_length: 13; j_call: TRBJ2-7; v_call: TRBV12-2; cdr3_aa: CASWGAANHEQYF